Sequencing of this TCR beta chain was carried out in a study of blood T cell repertoires in COVID-19. There are 15 residues in the CDR3. V was clipped by 1 base and J by 4 bases; unmatched bases: 5. CDR1 is SGHDN, CDR2 FVKESK, per germline. The table came from immunoSEQ multiplex PCR; TCRdb's copy has only in-frame clones and leaves some out. The table has 400,000 to 550,000 clones, around nine tenths seen once; the top ten hold roughly 4%. Sequencing was done on a sample of peripheral blood. The rearrangement links TRBV14 to TRBJ2-7; the match to TRBD2 covers 9 bases. This clonotype originated in a woman under 40 with acute or convalescent COVID-19. CDR3 protein: CASSQAAGGPYEQYF. For the CDR3, the DNA is TGTGCCAGCAGCCAAGCGGCGGGGGGGCCTTACGAGCAGTACTTC.